These 15 T cell receptor beta chains came from one sample sequenced in a study of CD8 T cells in ankylosing spondylitis. TCRdb re-derived calls from the 5' RACE reads in MiXCR, one entry per CDR3 protein. This sample yields tens of thousands of distinct CDR3 sequences, of which around 30% are seen a single time; approximately 59% belongs to the top ten. Sequencing was carried out using blood, either unsorted or a sorted T cell fraction (not recorded which). The source is a male donor with ankylosing spondylitis or in good health (not recorded which).

This clonotype was counted only a few times. This chain uses TRBV5-1 with TRBJ2-2; D gene uncertain. Germline-derived CDR1 and CDR2 are SGHRS and YFSETQ. The CDR3 extends over 15 amino acids. The germline V and J ends were trimmed by 1 base and 4 bases, with 11 bases remaining between them. This chain's CDR3 is CASSLLPWTTGELFF. The DNA for the CDR3 is TGCGCCAGCAGCTTGCTTCCCTGGACCACCGGGGAGCTGTTTTTT.

The V call is TRBV7-2, the J call TRBJ1-1; D is unresolved. Trimming removed 5 bases at V and 1 base at J, with 11 bases between. Per germline, CDR1 SGHTA and CDR2 FQGNSA. The CDR3 contains 14 residues. CDR3 protein: CASSIYRENTEAFF. As DNA, the CDR3 is TGTGCCAGCAGCATTTACAGAGAGAACACTGAAGCTTTCTTT.

The sample holds a few counts of this clonotype. The CDR3 loop reads CASSPGLTGTNSPLHF. The CDR3 bases are TGTGCCAGCAGCCCCGGATTGACAGGGACTAATTCACCCCTCCACTTT. This chain connects TRBV4-2 to TRBJ1-6; TRBD1 matches 7 bases. The J segment lost 6 bases and the V segment lost 4 bases, leaving 9 bases of the junction unmatched. This CDR3 comprises 16 residues. CDR1 and CDR2 (germline): LGHNA, YNFKEQ.

In DNA, the CDR3 is TGTGCCAGCTCACCCCCACAGGGGCCTCTAAGCAATGAGCAGTTCTTC. It codes for CASSPPQGPLSNEQFF. The chain has TRBV18 and TRBJ2-1; 7 nucleotides align to TRBD1. Germline-derived CDR1 and CDR2 are KGHSH and LQKENI. Unmatched junction bases numbered 11, after V lost 3 bases and J lost 6 bases. This CDR3 comprises 16 residues.

On this clonotype itself: This may be a read error, as it is one base from a much larger clone. The V and J genes are TRBV20-1 and TRBJ2-1; 7 bases fit TRBD1. The CDR3 has 14 amino acids. Germline CDR1 reads DFQATT; CDR2 reads SNEGSKA (reference sequence). The CDR3 nucleotides read TGCAGTGCTGGGATATTGACAGGGAACAATGACCAGTTCTTC. It is translated as CSAGILTGNNDQFF.

This clonotype was seen at least ten times. This chain connects TRBV5-1 to TRBJ2-1; tentative D call: TRBD1 (6 bases). Per germline, CDR1 SGHRS and CDR2 YFSETQ. Trimming cost V 4 bases and J 1 base, with 12 bases left between them. The CDR3 covers 15 residues. The CDR3 DNA follows: TGCGCCAGCAGCCTGTCCCAGGGGTCCTACAATGAGCAGTTCTTC. As protein: CASSLSQGSYNEQFF. The variable domain in full, with the rest retrieved from reference TRBV5-1 and TRBJ2-1, is KAGVTQTPRYLIKTRGQQVTLSCSPISGHRSVSWYQQTPGQGLQFLFEYFSETQRNKGNFPGRFSGRQFSNSRSEMNVSTLELGDSALYLCASSLSQGSYNEQFFGPGTRLTVL.

There are a few counts of this clonotype. The chain has TRBV5-1 and TRBJ1-3, with unresolved D. There are 15 residues in the CDR3. Deletions cut 7 bases from V and 1 base from J, with 15 bases between. Per the germline V gene, CDR1 is SGHRS and CDR2 is YFSETQ. CDR3 residues: CASAHGRLSGNTIYF. In DNA form, the CDR3 reads TGCGCCAGCGCCCATGGGCGACTTTCTGGAAACACCATATATTTT.

The table lists this clonotype with many counts. This chain joins TRBV7-9 and TRBJ2-1, with TRBD1 matching 7 bases. The trim removed 0 bases at V and 8 bases at J, leaving 1 base unmatched. This CDR3 region has 13 residues. Per germline, CDR1 SEHNR and CDR2 FQNEAQ (reference sequence). The CDR3 DNA reads as TGTGCCAGCAGCTTAGCAGGGGGCGATGAGCAGTTCTTC. This translates into CASSLAGGDEQFF.

This clonotype was observed a handful of times. The chain combines TRBV5-1 with TRBJ2-2; the match to TRBD2 covers 10 bases. The CDR3 totals 16 residues. With 0 bases clipped from V and 7 bases from J, the junction kept 6 bases outside the gene matches. Germline values: CDR1 SGHRS, CDR2 YFSETQ. The CDR3 loop is CASSLATSGISGELFF. CDR3 nucleotides: TGCGCCAGCAGCTTGGCCACTAGCGGGATAAGCGGGGAGCTGTTTTTT.

This clonotype was counted a few times. This chain uses TRBV9 with TRBJ1-5; D remains ambiguous. CDR3 length: 15 residues. The ends were cut back, 2 bases at V and 1 base at J, with 10 bases in the middle. Germline lookup yields CDR1 SGDLS and CDR2 YYNGEE. The DNA for the CDR3 is TGTGCCAGCAGCGTCAGCCTGGGAAGCAATCAGCCCCAGCATTTT. Protein: CASSVSLGSNQPQHF.

In this sample, this clonotype turned up a few times. The chain joins TRBV12-3 or TRBV12-4 to TRBJ2-3; the D is unclear. With 6 bases removed from V and 3 bases from J, the gap between germline ends came to 10 bases. CDR3 length equals 13 residues. CDR3 DNA: TGTGCCAGCAGAAGAGATGCTACAGATACGCAGTATTTT. This encodes CASRRDATDTQYF.

V and J are TRBV3-1 and TRBJ2-1, with D perhaps TRBD2 (5 bases). The length of the CDR3 is 15 residues. V lost 11 bases, J lost 14 bases, and 31 bases lay in between. The germline V gene encodes CDR1 LGHDT and CDR2 YNNKEL (reference sequence). The CDR3 DNA sequence: TGTGCCTGCTCCCAAGCCTCCGAGGGTAGGTCCCGGGAGTTCTTC. Translation: CACSQASEGRSREFF.

The rearrangement joins TRBV7-9 to TRBJ2-1; 15 bases are shared with TRBD2. The CDR3 extends over 15 amino acids. Trimming removed 4 bases from V and 9 bases from J; junction bases left unmatched: 4. Per the germline V gene, CDR1 is SEHNR and CDR2 is FQNEAQ (reference sequence). CDR3 in amino acids: CASSWGLAGGFEQFF. In DNA form, the CDR3 reads TGTGCCAGCAGCTGGGGACTAGCGGGGGGTTTTGAGCAGTTCTTC.

On this clonotype itself: Germline and junction disagree at one end, which may indicate a read error. The gene calls are TRBV7-6 and TRBJ1-1; TRBD1 agrees at 7 bases. CDR3 length: 14 amino acids. CDR1 is SGHVS and CDR2 is FNYEAQ in the germline V gene. CDR3 region: CASSIATGEAEAFF. The CDR3 coding sequence is TGTGCCAGCAGCATAGCCACAGGGGAGGCTGAAGCTTTCTTT.

The J gene is TRBJ1-1, the V gene TRBV5-5; the D is unclear. The CDR3 is 14 residues long. Germline CDR1 and CDR2: SGHKS and YYEKEE (reference sequence). Trimming shortened V by 4 bases and J by 1 base, and 11 bases separated the two germline ends. As DNA, the CDR3 is TGTGCCAGCAGCACGGGGAGGGCGAACACTGAAGCTTTCTTT. Translating it yields CASSTGRANTEAFF.